The present entry profiles one T cell receptor (beta chain) with its context. Its antigen is still unknown. It was with 60 Vbeta and 13 Jbeta primers that the PCR ran. This table comes from immunoSEQ multiplex PCR, and its TCRdb copy is limited to in-frame clones, with some not included. The sample holds 150,000 to 200,000 clones, approximately 81% seen once. Healthy bone marrow donors formed the donor group. This sample is drawn from a study of cytomegalovirus exposure and HLA in healthy donors. Study information: An early data release held tens of millions of unique TCRs from HLA-typed donors. General observations from the study: Apparent HLA restriction characterized most CMV-associated TCR beta chains in a later analysis. Trimming of TCR beta V- and J-genes showed a link, identified in a later analysis, to a missense DCLRE1C variant.

The CDR3 covers 14 residues. V dropped 3 bases and J dropped 14; count of bases not matched to a gene: 8. Germline-derived CDR1 and CDR2 are SGHAT and FQDESV (reference sequence). The sequenced sample was PBMCs. This chain links TRBV11-1 with TRBJ2-3, with 13 bases fitting TRBD2. The sequence derives from a woman aged 45-59 years in good health and CMV-seronegative. CDR3 residues: CASSLGLAGTEAYF. CDR3 coding DNA: TGTGCCAGCAGCTTGGGACTAGCGGGGACCGAGGCGTATTTT.